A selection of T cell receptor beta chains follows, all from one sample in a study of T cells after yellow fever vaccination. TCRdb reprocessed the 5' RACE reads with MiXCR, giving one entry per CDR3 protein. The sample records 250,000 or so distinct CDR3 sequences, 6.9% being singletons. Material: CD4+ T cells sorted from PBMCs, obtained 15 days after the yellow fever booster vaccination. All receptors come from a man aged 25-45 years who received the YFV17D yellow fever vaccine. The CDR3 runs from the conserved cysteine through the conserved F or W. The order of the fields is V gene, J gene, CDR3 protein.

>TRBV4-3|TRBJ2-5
CASSQEDRGSTQYF
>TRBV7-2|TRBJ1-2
CASSPGHVNNYGYTF
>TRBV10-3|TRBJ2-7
CAIRPDNSYEQYF
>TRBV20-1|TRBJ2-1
CSARDNLYNEQFF
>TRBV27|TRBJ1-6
CASSFPQSPLHF
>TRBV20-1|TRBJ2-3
CSAKPAARGTQYF
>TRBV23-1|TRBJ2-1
CASSPLSGTSVHNEQFF
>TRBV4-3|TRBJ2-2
CASSQFLGGRAEGELFF
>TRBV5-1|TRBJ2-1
CASSPRLAAQYNEQFF
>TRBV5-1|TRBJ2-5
CASSRAGRLQETQYF
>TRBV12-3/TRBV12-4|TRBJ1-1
CASSLWGLAFF
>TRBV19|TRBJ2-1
CASRRAGTSGSSAYNEQFF
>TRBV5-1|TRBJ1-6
CASSFIGQESSYNSPLHF
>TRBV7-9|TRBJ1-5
CASSPGDIRNQPQHF
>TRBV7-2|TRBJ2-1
CASSLLGFLYNEQFF
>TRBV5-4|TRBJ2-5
CASSSGESQETQYF
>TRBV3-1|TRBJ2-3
CASSQRTGGPTDTQYF
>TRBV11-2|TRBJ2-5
CASSLEARKETQYF
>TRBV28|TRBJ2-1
CASNTPSEDEQFF